This is a list of T cell receptor beta chains from one sample in a study of PD-1 blockade in classical Hodgkin lymphoma. Clones were read by immunoSEQ multiplex PCR, and TCRdb kept only the in-frame ones, dropping some. Found here are approximately 70,000 clones, 85% to 95% of them singletons; the top ten hold about 2.6%. The sequenced material came from peripheral blood mononuclear cells (PBMCs). The receptor source for this set is a human donor with classical Hodgkin lymphoma. Both conserved end residues are part of each CDR3. A D gene is named only where the DNA matches it firmly. Clone sizes are given selectively: once, few, many, or a class where the clone is expanded.

cdr3_aa: CASSQGSRGSYGYTF
cdr3_nt: TGCGCCAGCAGCCAAGGGTCCCGGGGGAGCTATGGCTACACCTTC
j_call: TRBJ1-2
clone_size: -
d_call: -
v_call: TRBV4-1

cdr3_aa: CASSSSGTGAYNEQFF
cdr3_nt: TGTGCCAGCTCATCCTCCGGGACAGGGGCGTACAATGAGCAGTTCTTC
j_call: TRBJ2-1
clone_size: -
d_call: TRBD1
v_call: TRBV18

cdr3_aa: CAISQLSTGPPLGTQYF
cdr3_nt: TGTGCCATCAGCCAGCTCTCTACGGGACCTCCCCTAGGGACCCAGTACTTC
j_call: TRBJ2-5
clone_size: -
d_call: -
v_call: TRBV10-3

cdr3_aa: CASSAGTANYGYTF
cdr3_nt: TGTGCCAGCAGTGCGGGGACAGCTAACTATGGCTACACCTTC
j_call: TRBJ1-2
clone_size: -
d_call: TRBD1
v_call: TRBV6-6

cdr3_aa: CASTSGLQETQYF
cdr3_nt: TGTGCCAGCACCTCCGGCCTACAGGAGACCCAGTACTTC
j_call: TRBJ2-5
clone_size: -
d_call: -
v_call: TRBV11-2

cdr3_aa: CASTPYRDRAFEAFF
cdr3_nt: TGTGCCAGTACCCCGTACCGGGACAGGGCCTTTGAAGCTTTCTTT
j_call: TRBJ1-1
clone_size: -
d_call: TRBD1
v_call: TRBV19

cdr3_aa: CASSEVIAGGSSSYNEQFF
cdr3_nt: TGTGCCAGCAGTGAAGTAATAGCGGGGGGCTCCAGCTCCTACAATGAGCAGTTCTTC
j_call: TRBJ2-1
clone_size: -
d_call: TRBD2
v_call: TRBV6-1

cdr3_aa: CASSDQGFNGELFF
cdr3_nt: TGTGCCAGCAGTGATCAGGGGTTTAACGGGGAGCTGTTTTTT
j_call: TRBJ2-2
clone_size: -
d_call: -
v_call: TRBV6-1

cdr3_aa: CASSKVEWYPMVEQFF
cdr3_nt: TGTGCCAGCAGCAAAGTGGAGTGGTATCCGATGGTTGAGCAGTTCTTC
j_call: TRBJ2-1
clone_size: -
d_call: -
v_call: TRBV7-2

cdr3_aa: CASSYTAGEGPDTQYF
cdr3_nt: TGTGCCAGCAGTTACACGGCGGGGGAAGGTCCAGATACGCAGTATTTT
j_call: TRBJ2-3
clone_size: -
d_call: TRBD2
v_call: TRBV6-6

cdr3_aa: CASSGRQSQSFF
cdr3_nt: TGTGCCAGCAGCGGACGACAAAGTCAGAGTTTCTTT
j_call: TRBJ1-1
clone_size: -
d_call: -
v_call: TRBV21-1

cdr3_aa: CASSGPLRNTGELFF
cdr3_nt: TGTGCCAGCAGTGGCCCGTTGAGAAACACCGGGGAGCTGTTTTTT
j_call: TRBJ2-2
clone_size: -
d_call: -
v_call: TRBV2

cdr3_aa: CASQWGTSTGELFF
cdr3_nt: TGTGCCAGTCAATGGGGGACATCCACCGGGGAGCTGTTTTTT
j_call: TRBJ2-2
clone_size: -
d_call: -
v_call: TRBV19

cdr3_aa: CASSPQGPPSYGYTF
cdr3_nt: TGTGCCAGCTCACCCCAGGGACCGCCCAGCTATGGCTACACCTTC
j_call: TRBJ1-2
clone_size: -
d_call: -
v_call: TRBV18

cdr3_aa: CASSLQVGVNEQFF
cdr3_nt: TGTGCCAGCAGCTTGCAGGTGGGAGTCAATGAGCAGTTCTTC
j_call: TRBJ2-1
clone_size: -
d_call: -
v_call: TRBV5-4

cdr3_aa: CASSFRDLVDTQYF
cdr3_nt: TGTGCCAGCAGCTTCCGGGACTTAGTTGATACGCAGTATTTT
j_call: TRBJ2-3
clone_size: -
d_call: -
v_call: TRBV11-2

cdr3_aa: CASSWAAGSSYNEQFF
cdr3_nt: TGTGCCAGCAGCTGGGCGGCGGGGAGCTCCTACAATGAGCAGTTCTTC
j_call: TRBJ2-1
clone_size: medium-sized
d_call: -
v_call: TRBV7-9

cdr3_aa: CASSIRGPSKNIQYF
cdr3_nt: TGTGCCAGTAGTATAAGGGGGCCGAGCAAAAACATTCAGTACTTC
j_call: TRBJ2-4
clone_size: -
d_call: TRBD1
v_call: TRBV19

cdr3_aa: CSVLVSSYNEQFF
cdr3_nt: TGCAGCGTTCTCGTTAGCTCCTACAATGAGCAGTTCTTC
j_call: TRBJ2-1
clone_size: -
d_call: -
v_call: TRBV29-1

cdr3_aa: CASRPGRLSGKLFF
cdr3_nt: TGTGCCAGCCGTCCGGGACGCCTAAGCGGAAAACTGTTTTTT
j_call: TRBJ1-4
clone_size: -
d_call: -
v_call: TRBV2

cdr3_aa: CASSWGQGTGNTIYF
cdr3_nt: TGTGCCAGCAGTTGGGGACAGGGGACTGGAAACACCATATATTTT
j_call: TRBJ1-3
clone_size: -
d_call: TRBD1
v_call: TRBV5-4

cdr3_aa: CASSRLAGESHEQYF
cdr3_nt: TGTGCCAGCAGCCGTTTAGCGGGGGAGTCTCACGAGCAGTACTTC
j_call: TRBJ2-7
clone_size: few
d_call: TRBD2
v_call: TRBV7-9

cdr3_aa: CASSLLGQGLNTEAFF
cdr3_nt: TGCGCCAGCAGCTTGCTAGGACAGGGATTGAACACTGAAGCTTTCTTT
j_call: TRBJ1-1
clone_size: -
d_call: TRBD1
v_call: TRBV5-1

cdr3_aa: CASSQDTGQTNSQYF
cdr3_nt: TGCGCCAGCAGCCAAGATACGGGACAGACCAACTCGCAGTACTTC
j_call: TRBJ2-7
clone_size: few
d_call: TRBD1
v_call: TRBV4-3

cdr3_aa: CASSVNNRGWAFF
cdr3_nt: TGTGCCAGCAGCGTAAATAATCGGGGTTGGGCTTTCTTT
j_call: TRBJ1-1
clone_size: -
d_call: -
v_call: TRBV9

cdr3_aa: CASSIQGSNQPQHF
cdr3_nt: TGTGCCAGCAGCATACAGGGGAGCAATCAGCCCCAGCATTTT
j_call: TRBJ1-5
clone_size: -
d_call: TRBD1
v_call: TRBV6-5